These 20 T cell receptor beta chains share one sample of origin, sequenced in a study of T cell changes during pregnancy in multiple sclerosis. Only in-frame clones appear in the TCRdb table, and some are missing; sequencing was by immunoSEQ multiplex PCR. The sample shows about 53,000 clones, about 93% of them seen only once. The specimen comprised CD4+ T cells from peripheral blood mononuclear cells, sampled in the third trimester of pregnancy. These TCRs come from a female donor with multiple sclerosis, enrolled in a pregnancy study.

This clone was seen a handful of times. The J gene is TRBJ2-7, the V gene TRBV11-1; TRBD1 aligns across 9 bases. Germline lookup yields CDR1 SGHAT and CDR2 FQDESV (reference sequence). The CDR3 loop spans 16 amino acids. The V and J ends lost 5 bases and 0 bases, in that order; junction bases with no gene match: 8. As DNA, the CDR3 is TGTGCCAGCAGCGTCGGACAGGGGAAAAGCTCCTACGAGCAGTACTTC. Protein sequence: CASSVGQGKSSYEQYF.

The chain joins TRBV19 to TRBJ2-5; TRBD1 aligns across 10 bases. The trim removed 5 bases at V and 4 bases at J, leaving 7 bases unmatched. Germline CDR1 is LNHDA and CDR2 is SQIVND (reference sequence). The CDR3 contains 15 residues. CDR3 region: CASSAGTGDGETQYF. DNA for the CDR3: TGTGCCAGTAGTGCTGGGACAGGGGACGGAGAGACCCAGTACTTC.

The chain uses TRBV7-9 and TRBJ1-5; TRBD1 agrees at 12 bases. The CDR3 runs 16 residues. V lost 1 base, J lost 4 bases, and 2 bases stayed unmatched. The germline CDR1 and CDR2 sequences are SEHNR and FQNEAQ (reference sequence). The CDR3 reads CASSLGDRGRNQPQHF. The CDR3 coding sequence is TGTGCCAGCAGCTTAGGGGACAGGGGGCGGAATCAGCCCCAGCATTTT.

The chain is built from TRBV7-3 and TRBJ2-1; 15 nucleotides match TRBD2. The CDR3 runs 18 residues. V dropped 5 bases and J dropped 0; count of bases not matched to a gene: 5. Germline assignment: CDR1 SGHTA and CDR2 FQGTGA. DNA of the CDR3: TGTGCCAGCAGCGGGGGACTAGCGGGGGGCTACTCCTACAATGAGCAGTTCTTC. It encodes CASSGGLAGGYSYNEQFF.

The chain couples TRBV19 to TRBJ2-7; possibly TRBD2 for D (6 bases). The length of the CDR3 is 14 residues. Germline loops: CDR1 LNHDA, CDR2 SQIVND (reference sequence). Deletions cut 4 bases from V and 5 bases from J, with 15 bases between. This CDR3 is CASSTSSRGDEQYF. The CDR3 coding sequence is TGTGCCAGTAGTACAAGCTCCCGCGGGGACGAGCAGTACTTC.

This clone was picked up one time. The chain recombines TRBV7-3 with TRBJ2-6; TRBD1 aligns across 9 bases. Unmatched junction bases numbered 11, after V lost 1 base and J lost 4 bases. CDR1 and CDR2 from the germline V gene are SGHTA and FQGTGA. CDR3 length equals 19 residues. CDR3 region: CASSLKVGDRAAGANVLTF. The CDR3 DNA sequence: TGTGCCAGCAGCTTAAAGGTGGGGGACAGGGCGGCCGGGGCCAACGTCCTGACTTTC.

The chain uses TRBV6-1 and TRBJ1-5, with TRBD1 identical over 9 bases. The V and J ends lost 7 bases and 5 bases, in that order; junction bases with no gene match: 6. Germline-derived CDR1 and CDR2 are MNHNS and SASEGT. The CDR3 is made up of 14 amino acids. The CDR3 loop is CASILQGAHQPQHF. The CDR3 region has the DNA TGTGCCAGCATCCTACAGGGGGCCCATCAGCCCCAGCATTTT.

The chain links TRBV5-4 to TRBJ2-7; D may be TRBD1 (6 bases). The CDR3 runs to 13 residues. Germline V CDR1 and CDR2: SGHNT, YYREEE (reference sequence). The ends were cut back, 6 bases at V and 1 base at J, with 11 bases in the middle. Here the CDR3 reads CASTLDRSYEQYF. CDR3 DNA: TGTGCCAGCACGTTGGACAGATCCTACGAGCAGTACTTC. The full variable domain, in which reference TRBV5-4 and TRBJ2-7 provide the parts outside the CDR3, is ETGVTQSPTHLIKTRGQQVTLRCSSQSGHNTVSWYQQALGQGPQFIFQYYREEENGRGNFPPRFSGLQFPNYSSELNVNALELDDSALYLCASTLDRSYEQYFGPGTRLTVT.

This chain connects TRBV7-3 to TRBJ2-3, with D possibly matching TRBD2 (6 bases). Per germline, CDR1 SGHTA and CDR2 FQGTGA. Between the trimmed V and J ends, which lost 5 bases and 0 bases, there was a span of 12 bases. This CDR3 comprises 15 residues. The CDR3 is CASSSTGRSTDTQYF. In DNA form, the CDR3 reads TGTGCCAGCAGCAGCACCGGGAGAAGCACAGATACGCAGTATTTT.

This CDR3 reads CASSPPGGGNQPQHF. The CDR3 DNA reads TGTGCCAGCAGTCCACCAGGGGGAGGCAATCAGCCCCAGCATTTT. The V and J genes are TRBV6-5 and TRBJ1-5; 7 nucleotides align to TRBD1. The germline V gene has CDR1 MNHEY and CDR2 SVGAGI. The CDR3 runs 15 residues. J gave up 2 bases and V 5 bases, and 6 bases lay outside the gene matches.

The V gene is TRBV7-3, the J gene TRBJ2-7; 12 bases match TRBD2. From germline, CDR1 is SGHTA and CDR2 FQGTGA. Trimming at V came to 0 bases and at J to 3 bases, leaving 0 bases not matched to a gene. The CDR3 loop spans 15 amino acids. The CDR3 reads CASSLTLAGGYEQYF. The CDR3 nucleotides are TGTGCCAGCAGCTTAACACTAGCGGGGGGCTACGAGCAGTACTTC.

In DNA form, the CDR3 reads TGTGCCAGCAGCCCCTGGACAGGGACCAATTCACCCCTCCACTTT. As protein: CASSPWTGTNSPLHF. V and J are TRBV7-9 and TRBJ1-6, with 8 bases aligning to TRBD1. CDR3 size: 15 residues. V lost 5 bases to trimming and J lost 7 bases; unmatched junction nucleotides: 7. The V gene's germline CDR1 is SEHNR and CDR2 FQNEAQ (reference sequence).

V is TRBV19 and J is TRBJ2-2; 9 bases align to TRBD1. The CDR3 extends over 15 amino acids. CDR1 is LNHDA and CDR2 is SQIVND in the germline V gene (reference sequence). V lost 7 bases, J lost 4 bases, and 7 bases stayed unmatched. CDR3 amino acids: CASNSGTGPTGELFF. The CDR3 bases are TGTGCCAGTAATTCAGGGACAGGGCCCACCGGGGAGCTGTTTTTT.

The chain employs TRBV4-1 and TRBJ1-1, with no clear D. The germline V gene has CDR1 MGHRA and CDR2 YSYEKL. V lost 1 base and J 6 bases, leaving 18 bases between the germline ends. There are 16 residues in the CDR3. CDR3 residues: CASSQGPAWASPEAFF. CDR3 in DNA: TGCGCCAGCAGCCAAGGTCCGGCATGGGCATCTCCTGAAGCTTTCTTT.

This clone was observed once. The chain uses TRBV14 and TRBJ2-2; 7 bases are shared with TRBD1. Per germline, CDR1 SGHDN and CDR2 FVKESK. The V and J ends lost 4 bases and 7 bases, in that order; junction bases with no gene match: 12. CDR3 size: 16 residues. CDR3 sequence reads: CASSRLSQGRGGELFF. In nucleotides, the CDR3 is TGTGCCAGCAGCCGTCTATCACAGGGGCGTGGCGGGGAGCTGTTTTTT.

The chain has TRBV7-3 and TRBJ2-1, with 9 bases lining up with TRBD2. The germline V gene encodes CDR1 SGHTA and CDR2 FQGTGA. The CDR3 sequence is 15 residues long. V shed 2 bases and J 4 bases; nucleotides not matched to a gene: 3. The CDR3 DNA reads TGTGCCAGCAGCTTACTTAGCGGGGGATACAATGAGCAGTTCTTC. It translates to CASSLLSGGYNEQFF.

V gene TRBV28 combines with J gene TRBJ2-5; unclear D gene. CDR3 size: 13 residues. The V and J ends lost 5 bases and 7 bases respectively, with 14 bases between them. In germline, CDR1 is MDHEN, CDR2 SYDVKM. The CDR3 DNA reads as TGTGCCAGCAGTCCTAACCCCTTTGGGACCCAGTACTTC. Translated: CASSPNPFGTQYF.

The V call is TRBV6-1, the J call TRBJ1-1, with D possibly TRBD1 on 6 matching bases. The CDR3 has 14 residues. Germline CDR1 MNHNS, CDR2 SASEGT. V was pared by 7 bases and J by 7 bases, with 19 bases between. CDR3 sequence: CASIPHRVGGEAFF. DNA of the CDR3: TGTGCCAGCATTCCCCACAGGGTAGGTGGTGAAGCTTTCTTT.

This chain connects TRBV5-1 to TRBJ2-7; TRBD2 matches 8 bases. The CDR3 has 14 amino acids. Per the germline V gene, CDR1 is SGHRS and CDR2 is YFSETQ. The junction had 5 bases not matched to a gene; V was cut back by 4 bases and J by 2 bases. Here the CDR3 reads CASSPGGATYEQYF. In DNA form, the CDR3 reads TGCGCCAGCAGCCCGGGGGGGGCCACCTACGAGCAGTACTTC.

This chain connects TRBV19 to TRBJ1-2; 9 bases are shared with TRBD1. The CDR3 runs to 15 residues. Germline values: CDR1 LNHDA, CDR2 SQIVND (reference sequence). V shed 5 bases, J shed 6 bases, and the junction held 10 bases outside the gene matches. The chain's CDR3 is CASSHQDRGLNGYTF. The DNA of the CDR3 is TGTGCCAGTAGTCACCAGGACAGGGGATTAAATGGCTACACCTTC.